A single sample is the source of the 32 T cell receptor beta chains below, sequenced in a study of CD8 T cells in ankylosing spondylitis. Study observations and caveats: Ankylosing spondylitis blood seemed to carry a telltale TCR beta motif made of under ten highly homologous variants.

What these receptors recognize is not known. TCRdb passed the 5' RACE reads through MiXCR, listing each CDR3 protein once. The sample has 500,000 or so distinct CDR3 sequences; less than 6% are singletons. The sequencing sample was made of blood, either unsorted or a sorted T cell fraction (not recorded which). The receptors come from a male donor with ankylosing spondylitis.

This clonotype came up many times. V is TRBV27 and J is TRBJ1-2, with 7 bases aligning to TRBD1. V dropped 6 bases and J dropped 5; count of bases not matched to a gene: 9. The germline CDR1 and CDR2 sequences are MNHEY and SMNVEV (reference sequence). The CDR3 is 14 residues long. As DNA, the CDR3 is TGTGCCAGCAGCCGAGGGGGCGCTGGATATGGCTACACCTTC. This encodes CASSRGGAGYGYTF.

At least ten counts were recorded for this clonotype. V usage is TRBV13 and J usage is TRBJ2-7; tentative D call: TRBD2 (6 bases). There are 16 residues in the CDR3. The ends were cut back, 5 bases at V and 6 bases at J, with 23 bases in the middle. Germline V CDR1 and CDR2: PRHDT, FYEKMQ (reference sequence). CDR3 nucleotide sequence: TGTGCCAGCAGCCAACTTCCGGGAGACTCCTTTGGCGAGCAGTACTTC. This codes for CASSQLPGDSFGEQYF.

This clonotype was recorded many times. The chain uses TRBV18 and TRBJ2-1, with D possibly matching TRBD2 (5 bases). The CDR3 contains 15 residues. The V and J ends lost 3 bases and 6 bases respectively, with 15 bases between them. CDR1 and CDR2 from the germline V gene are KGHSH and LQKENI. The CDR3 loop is CASSPLARGANEQFF. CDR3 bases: TGTGCCAGCTCACCCTTAGCCCGGGGTGCCAATGAGCAGTTCTTC.

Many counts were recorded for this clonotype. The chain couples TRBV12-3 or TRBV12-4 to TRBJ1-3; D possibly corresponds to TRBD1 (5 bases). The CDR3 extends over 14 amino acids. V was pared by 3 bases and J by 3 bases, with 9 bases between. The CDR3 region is CASSLVTVGNTIYF. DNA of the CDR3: TGTGCCAGCAGTTTGGTGACAGTTGGAAACACCATATATTTT.

The CDR3, as DNA: TGTGCCAGCATCGAAAGGGGCAGGAGCGATCGTGACACCGGGGAGCTGTTTTTT. Translated, it gives CASIERGRSDRDTGELFF. The rearrangement uses TRBV21-1 and TRBJ2-2. TRBV21-1 is given as a pseudogene. The CDR3 runs 18 residues.

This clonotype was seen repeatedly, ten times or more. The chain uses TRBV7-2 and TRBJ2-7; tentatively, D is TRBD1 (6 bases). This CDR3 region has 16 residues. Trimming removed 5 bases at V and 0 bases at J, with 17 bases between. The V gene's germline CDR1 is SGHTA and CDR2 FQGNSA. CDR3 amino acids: CASSPQGLSSSYEQYF. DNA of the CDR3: TGTGCCAGCAGCCCCCAGGGGTTGTCAAGCTCCTACGAGCAGTACTTC.

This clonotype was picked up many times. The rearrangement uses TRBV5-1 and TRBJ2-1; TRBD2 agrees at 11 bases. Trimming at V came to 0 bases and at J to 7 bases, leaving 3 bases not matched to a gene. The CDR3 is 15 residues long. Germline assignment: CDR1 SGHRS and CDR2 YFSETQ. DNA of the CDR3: TGCGCCAGCAGCTTGGTGGCTAGCGGGAGGAATGAGCAGTTCTTC. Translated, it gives CASSLVASGRNEQFF.

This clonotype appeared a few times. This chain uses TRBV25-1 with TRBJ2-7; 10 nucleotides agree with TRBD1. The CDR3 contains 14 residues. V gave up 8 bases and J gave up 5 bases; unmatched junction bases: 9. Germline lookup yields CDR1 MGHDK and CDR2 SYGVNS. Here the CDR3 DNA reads TGTGCCAGCGGGTGGGGACAGGGGTGGCACGAGCAGTACTTC. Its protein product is CASGWGQGWHEQYF.

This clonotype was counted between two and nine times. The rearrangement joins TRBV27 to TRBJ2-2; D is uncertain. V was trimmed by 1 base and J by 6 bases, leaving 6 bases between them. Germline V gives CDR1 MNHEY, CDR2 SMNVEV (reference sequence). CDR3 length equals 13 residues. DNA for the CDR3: TGTGCCAGCAGTTTATTTATCCCCGGGGAGCTGTTTTTT. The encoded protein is CASSLFIPGELFF.

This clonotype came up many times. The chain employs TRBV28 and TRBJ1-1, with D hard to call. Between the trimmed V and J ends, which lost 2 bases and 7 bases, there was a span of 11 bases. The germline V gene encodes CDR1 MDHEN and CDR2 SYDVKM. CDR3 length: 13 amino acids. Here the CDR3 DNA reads TGTGCCAGCAGTTTAGGAGGCCAGCTTGAAGCTTTCTTT. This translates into CASSLGGQLEAFF.

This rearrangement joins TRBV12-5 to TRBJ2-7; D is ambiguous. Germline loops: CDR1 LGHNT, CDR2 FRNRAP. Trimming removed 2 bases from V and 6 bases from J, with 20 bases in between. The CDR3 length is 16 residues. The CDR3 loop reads CASGLFVPDGVIEQYF. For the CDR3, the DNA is TGTGCTAGTGGTTTGTTCGTCCCGGACGGCGTCATCGAGCAGTACTTC.

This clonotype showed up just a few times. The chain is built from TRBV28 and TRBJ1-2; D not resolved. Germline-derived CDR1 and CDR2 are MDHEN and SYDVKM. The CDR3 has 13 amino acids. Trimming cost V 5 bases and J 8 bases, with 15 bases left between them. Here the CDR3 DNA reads TGTGCCAGCAGTCAGACACTGGATCAGGGCTACACCTTC. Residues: CASSQTLDQGYTF.

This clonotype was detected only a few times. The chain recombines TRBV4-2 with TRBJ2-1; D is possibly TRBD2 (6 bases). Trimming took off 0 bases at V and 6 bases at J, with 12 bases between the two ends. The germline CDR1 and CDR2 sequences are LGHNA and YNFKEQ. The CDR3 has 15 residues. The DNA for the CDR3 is TGTGCCAGCAGCCAAGATTTCGGGAGTGGCAATGAGCAGTTCTTC. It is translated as CASSQDFGSGNEQFF.

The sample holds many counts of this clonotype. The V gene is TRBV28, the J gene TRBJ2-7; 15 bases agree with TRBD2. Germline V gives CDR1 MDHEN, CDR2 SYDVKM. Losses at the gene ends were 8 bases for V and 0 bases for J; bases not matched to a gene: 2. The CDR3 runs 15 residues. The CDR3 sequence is CASGLAGGFSYEQYF. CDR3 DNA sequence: TGTGCCAGCGGACTAGCGGGAGGGTTCTCCTACGAGCAGTACTTC.

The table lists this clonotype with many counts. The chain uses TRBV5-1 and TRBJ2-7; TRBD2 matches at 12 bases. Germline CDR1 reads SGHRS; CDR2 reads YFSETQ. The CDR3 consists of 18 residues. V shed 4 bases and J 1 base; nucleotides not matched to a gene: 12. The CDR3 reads CASSPRLAGEPASYEQYF. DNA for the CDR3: TGCGCCAGCAGCCCCAGACTAGCGGGAGAGCCGGCGTCCTACGAGCAGTACTTC.

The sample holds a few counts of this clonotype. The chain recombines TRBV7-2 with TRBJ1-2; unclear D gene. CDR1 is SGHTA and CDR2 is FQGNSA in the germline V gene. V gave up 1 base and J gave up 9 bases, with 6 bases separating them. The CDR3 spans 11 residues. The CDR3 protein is CASSLEVSYTF. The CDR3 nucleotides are TGTGCCAGCAGCTTAGAAGTTAGCTACACCTTC.

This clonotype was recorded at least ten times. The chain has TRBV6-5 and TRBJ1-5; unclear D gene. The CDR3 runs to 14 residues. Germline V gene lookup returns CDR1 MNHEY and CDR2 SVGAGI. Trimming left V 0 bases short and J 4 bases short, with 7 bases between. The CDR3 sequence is CASSYSWGNQPQHF. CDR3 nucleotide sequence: TGTGCCAGCAGTTACTCGTGGGGAAATCAGCCCCAGCATTTT.

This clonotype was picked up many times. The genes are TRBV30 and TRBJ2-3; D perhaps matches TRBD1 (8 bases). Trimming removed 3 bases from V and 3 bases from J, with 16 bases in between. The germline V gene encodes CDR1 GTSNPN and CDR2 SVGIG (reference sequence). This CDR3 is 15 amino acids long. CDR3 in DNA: TGTGCCTGGAGCAAACAGGGGGGGGGGACAGATACGCAGTATTTT. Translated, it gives CAWSKQGGGTDTQYF.

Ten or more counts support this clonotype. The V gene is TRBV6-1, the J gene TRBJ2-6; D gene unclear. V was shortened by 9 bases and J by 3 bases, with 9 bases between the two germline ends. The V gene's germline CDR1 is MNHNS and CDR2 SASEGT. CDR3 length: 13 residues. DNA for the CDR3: TGTGCCAGTAAATTCCTTGGGGCCAACGTCCTGACTTTC. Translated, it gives CASKFLGANVLTF.

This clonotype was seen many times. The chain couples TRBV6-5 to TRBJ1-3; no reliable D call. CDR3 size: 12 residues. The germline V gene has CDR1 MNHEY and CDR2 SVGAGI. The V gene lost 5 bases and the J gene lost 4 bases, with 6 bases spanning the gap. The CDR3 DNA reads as TGTGCCAGCAGTGGTAGCGGAAACACCATATATTTT. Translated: CASSGSGNTIYF.

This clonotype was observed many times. This CDR3 reads CSFRDIGNHEQYF. CDR3 nucleotide sequence: TGCAGCTTCCGGGACATCGGAAACCACGAGCAGTACTTC. The chain recombines TRBV20-1 with TRBJ2-7, with D possibly being TRBD1 (6 bases). The CDR3 totals 13 residues. The germline V gene encodes CDR1 DFQATT and CDR2 SNEGSKA (reference sequence).

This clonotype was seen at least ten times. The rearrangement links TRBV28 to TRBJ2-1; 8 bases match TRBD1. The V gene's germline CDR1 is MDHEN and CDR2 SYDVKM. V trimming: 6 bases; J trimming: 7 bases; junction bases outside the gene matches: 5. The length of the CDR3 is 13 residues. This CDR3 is CASRRQGRNEQFF. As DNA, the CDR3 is TGTGCCAGCAGGCGACAGGGGAGAAATGAGCAGTTCTTC.

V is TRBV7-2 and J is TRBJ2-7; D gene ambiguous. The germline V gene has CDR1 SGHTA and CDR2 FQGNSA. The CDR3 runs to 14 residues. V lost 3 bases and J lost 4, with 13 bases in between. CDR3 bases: TGTGCCAGCAGCTTTCGGGCAGAAAGTTACGAGCAGTACTTC. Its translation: CASSFRAESYEQYF.

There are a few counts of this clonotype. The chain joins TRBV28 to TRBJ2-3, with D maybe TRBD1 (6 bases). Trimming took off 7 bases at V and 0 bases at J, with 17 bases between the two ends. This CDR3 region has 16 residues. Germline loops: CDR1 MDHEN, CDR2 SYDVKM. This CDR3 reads CASTGRDIASTDTQYF. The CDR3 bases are TGTGCCAGCACCGGCCGGGACATCGCTAGCACAGATACGCAGTATTTT.

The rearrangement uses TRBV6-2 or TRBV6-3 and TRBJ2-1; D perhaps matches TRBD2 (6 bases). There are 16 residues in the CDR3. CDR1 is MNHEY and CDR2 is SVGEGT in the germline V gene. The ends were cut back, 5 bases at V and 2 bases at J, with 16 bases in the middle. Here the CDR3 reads CASSTLKSGAYNEQFF. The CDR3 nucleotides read TGTGCCAGCAGTACCCTAAAGTCGGGGGCCTACAATGAGCAGTTCTTC.

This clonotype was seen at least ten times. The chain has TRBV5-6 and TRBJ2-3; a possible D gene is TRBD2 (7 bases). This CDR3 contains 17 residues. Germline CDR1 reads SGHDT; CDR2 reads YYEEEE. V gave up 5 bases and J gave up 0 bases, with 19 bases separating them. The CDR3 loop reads CASRTIGGETSTDTQYF. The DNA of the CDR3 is TGTGCCAGCAGAACCATAGGGGGGGAAACTAGCACAGATACGCAGTATTTT. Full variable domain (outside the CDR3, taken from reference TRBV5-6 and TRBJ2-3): DAGVTQSPTHLIKTRGQQVTLRCSPKSGHDTVSWYQQALGQGPQFIFQYYEEEERQRGNFPDRFSGHQFPNYSSELNVNALLLGDSALYLCASRTIGGETSTDTQYFGPGTRLTVL.

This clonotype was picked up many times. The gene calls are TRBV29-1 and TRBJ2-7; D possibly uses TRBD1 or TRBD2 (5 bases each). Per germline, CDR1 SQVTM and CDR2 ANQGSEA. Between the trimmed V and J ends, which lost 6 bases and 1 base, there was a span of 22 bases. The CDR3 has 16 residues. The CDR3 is CSVYLPRGTFSYEQYF. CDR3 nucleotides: TGCAGCGTCTACCTCCCACGGGGCACCTTTTCCTACGAGCAGTACTTC.

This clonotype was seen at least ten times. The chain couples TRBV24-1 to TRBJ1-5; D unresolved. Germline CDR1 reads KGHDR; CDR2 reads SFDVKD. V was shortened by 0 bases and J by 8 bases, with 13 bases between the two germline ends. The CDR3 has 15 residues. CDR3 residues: CATSDLRSPGEPQHF. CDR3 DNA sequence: TGTGCCACCAGTGATTTGCGGTCCCCCGGGGAGCCCCAGCATTTT.

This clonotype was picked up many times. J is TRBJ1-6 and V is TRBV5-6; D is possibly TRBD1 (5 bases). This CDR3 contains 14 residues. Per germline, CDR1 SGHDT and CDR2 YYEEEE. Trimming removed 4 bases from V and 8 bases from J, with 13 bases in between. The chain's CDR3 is CASSPPGGYSPLHF. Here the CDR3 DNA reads TGTGCCAGCAGCCCCCCGGGGGGATATTCACCCCTCCACTTT.

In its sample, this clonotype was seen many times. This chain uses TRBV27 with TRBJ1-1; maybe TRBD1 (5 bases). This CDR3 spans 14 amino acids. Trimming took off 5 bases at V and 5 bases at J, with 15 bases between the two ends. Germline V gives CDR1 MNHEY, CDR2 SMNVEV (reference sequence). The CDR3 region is CASSIGPGRTEAFF. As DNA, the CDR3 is TGTGCCAGCAGTATAGGACCGGGACGGACTGAAGCTTTCTTT.

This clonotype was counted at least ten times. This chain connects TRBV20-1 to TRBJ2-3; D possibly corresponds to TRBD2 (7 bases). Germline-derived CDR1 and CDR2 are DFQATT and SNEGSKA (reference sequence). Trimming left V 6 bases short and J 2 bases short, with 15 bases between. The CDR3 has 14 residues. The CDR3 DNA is TGCAGTGCACAGGGAGCGGGGAACACAGATACGCAGTATTTT. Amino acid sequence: CSAQGAGNTDTQYF.

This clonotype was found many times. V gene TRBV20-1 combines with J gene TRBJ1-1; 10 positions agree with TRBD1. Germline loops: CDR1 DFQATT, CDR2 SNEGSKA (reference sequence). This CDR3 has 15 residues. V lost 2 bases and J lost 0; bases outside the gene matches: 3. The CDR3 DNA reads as TGCAGTGCTAGACGGACAGGGGGTATGAACACTGAAGCTTTCTTT. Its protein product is CSARRTGGMNTEAFF.